Detailed here is one T cell receptor beta chain. Its target is not known. The data belong to a study of cytomegalovirus exposure and HLA in healthy donors. Findings and caveats of the study: Among the CMV-associated chains, a few were confirmed in vitro as specific for CMV antigens.

The data were produced by immunoSEQ multiplex PCR, yet TCRdb's version contains in-frame clones alone and is incomplete. Here the sample spans about 260,000 clones, around 91% being singletons. Donors came from a validation cohort of some 110 subjects, distinct from the first 666-subject cohort. This receptor was obtained from a woman aged 30 to 39 in good health and CMV-seronegative. Material for sequencing was PBMCs.

DNA for the CDR3: TGCGCCAGCAGCTTGCAGGGGAGGACAGATACGCAGTATTTT. Protein: CASSLQGRTDTQYF. This chain joins TRBV5-1 and TRBJ2-3; D may correspond to TRBD1 or TRBD2 (6 bases each). Trimming left V 1 base short and J 3 bases short, with 9 bases between. Germline values: CDR1 SGHRS, CDR2 YFSETQ. The CDR3 covers 14 residues.